These 27 T cell receptor beta chains were all obtained from the same sample, sequenced in a study of blood T cell repertoires in COVID-19. Measured with immunoSEQ multiplex PCR; TCRdb has only the in-frame clones, and not every one. Found here are 250,000 to 400,000 clones, about 89% of them singletons; the top ten hold approximately 5.3%. Sequenced: PBMCs or T cells enriched from blood (not recorded which). All receptors derive from a woman aged 30 to 39 who had recovered from COVID-19.

The chain employs TRBV30 and TRBJ1-1, with D maybe TRBD1 (5 bases). The CDR3 has 13 amino acids. Germline V gene data show CDR1 as GTSNPN and CDR2 as SVGIG (reference sequence). V lost 4 bases to trimming and J lost 1 base, with 10 bases between them. The CDR3 sequence: CAWILRANTEAFF. CDR3 in DNA: TGTGCCTGGATACTCAGGGCGAACACTGAAGCTTTCTTT.

The chain joins TRBV7-6 to TRBJ1-6; the match to TRBD1 covers 9 bases. The CDR3 consists of 15 residues. CDR1 is SGHVS and CDR2 is FNYEAQ in the germline V gene. Trimming took 6 bases from V and 9 from J; bases not matched to a gene: 9. CDR3 nucleotide sequence: TGTGCCAGCAGACTTACCGGGACAGGGTCTTCACCCCTCCACTTT. Its translation is CASRLTGTGSSPLHF.

V gene TRBV29-1 combines with J gene TRBJ2-7; 8 positions agree with TRBD2. The CDR3 runs 14 residues. Germline trimming cut 7 bases from V and 1 base from J; bases unmatched to any gene: 9. Looked up from germline, CDR1 is SQVTM and CDR2 is ANQGSEA. CDR3 loop: CSDAGTSSSYEQYF. CDR3 nucleotides: TGCAGCGACGCCGGGACTAGTAGTTCCTACGAGCAGTACTTC.

This clone was found once. This sequence joins TRBV6-5 and TRBJ1-1; a possible D gene is TRBD1 (5 bases). Germline values: CDR1 MNHEY, CDR2 SVGAGI. The CDR3 runs to 15 residues. Trimming took 2 bases from V and 0 from J, leaving 10 bases between them. The CDR3 nucleotides read TGTGCCAGCAGTTACGCGGGGCAGCTGAACACTGAAGCTTTCTTT. Amino acid sequence: CASSYAGQLNTEAFF.

The chain recombines TRBV19 with TRBJ1-3; TRBD1 aligns across 10 bases. CDR1 LNHDA and CDR2 SQIVND come from the germline V gene (reference sequence). CDR3 size: 15 residues. The V segment lost 6 bases and the J segment 0 bases; nucleotides outside the gene matches: 2. The CDR3 region is CASRDRGVSGNTIYF. The CDR3 DNA sequence: TGTGCCAGTAGGGACAGGGGGGTCTCTGGAAACACCATATATTTT.

This chain joins TRBV7-9 and TRBJ1-2, with 10 bases lining up with TRBD1. This CDR3 comprises 14 residues. V shed 6 bases and J 4 bases; nucleotides not matched to a gene: 5. Germline CDR1 SEHNR, CDR2 FQNEAQ (reference sequence). The CDR3: CASRGDRGAYGYTF. The CDR3, as DNA: TGTGCCAGCAGAGGGGACAGGGGCGCCTATGGCTACACCTTC.

The chain couples TRBV5-1 to TRBJ2-5; no reliable D call. CDR3 size: 14 residues. From germline, CDR1 is SGHRS and CDR2 YFSETQ. V lost 2 bases and J lost 2, with 10 bases in between. CDR3 bases: TGCGCCAGCAGCTTTCAGGCAGGTCAAGAGACCCAGTACTTC. It is translated as CASSFQAGQETQYF.

The chain is built from TRBV19 and TRBJ2-1; 7 bases map to TRBD1. The germline V gene encodes CDR1 LNHDA and CDR2 SQIVND (reference sequence). The J segment lost 6 bases and the V segment lost 4 bases, leaving 6 bases of the junction unmatched. This CDR3 has 14 amino acids. The DNA of the CDR3 is TGTGCCAGTAGTAGGGACAGAGCCATCAATGAGCAGTTCTTC. This codes for CASSRDRAINEQFF.

This chain uses TRBV10-3 with TRBJ1-2; D is perhaps TRBD1 (5 bases). The CDR3 loop spans 13 amino acids. The germline V and J ends were trimmed by 4 bases and 5 bases, with 11 bases remaining between them. Germline-derived CDR1 and CDR2 are ENHRY and SYGVKD. The CDR3 protein is CAISGGATYGYTF. The CDR3 region has the DNA TGTGCCATCAGTGGGGGCGCCACGTATGGCTACACCTTC.

The V and J genes are TRBV6-1 and TRBJ2-3; D might be TRBD2 (5 bases). The CDR3 totals 17 residues. The V and J ends lost 2 bases and 0 bases respectively, with 15 bases between them. In germline, CDR1 is MNHNS, CDR2 SASEGT. Here the CDR3 reads CASSEFGRRTSTDTQYF. The CDR3 DNA reads as TGTGCCAGCAGTGAATTTGGGAGAAGGACTAGCACAGATACGCAGTATTTT.

The V and J genes are TRBV5-4 and TRBJ2-5; TRBD2 matches 12 bases. The CDR3 length is 15 residues. Trimming cost V 4 bases and J 4 bases; bases outside gene matches: 5. Germline-derived CDR1 and CDR2 are SGHNT and YYREEE (reference sequence). The CDR3 DNA sequence: TGTGCCAGCAGCCACATGACTAGCGGGGGAGAGACCCAGTACTTC. Its protein product is CASSHMTSGGETQYF.

This clone has a single count. The chain carries TRBV19 and TRBJ1-3; TRBD1 agrees at 7 bases. This CDR3 comprises 17 residues. Trimming removed 2 bases from V and 0 bases from J; junction bases left unmatched: 7. Germline CDR1 and CDR2: LNHDA and SQIVND (reference sequence). The CDR3 loop reads CASSIWAGQPSGNTIYF. As DNA, the CDR3 is TGTGCCAGTAGTATATGGGCGGGACAGCCCTCTGGAAACACCATATATTTT.

The chain employs TRBV11-2 and TRBJ2-1, with 13 bases fitting TRBD2. V dropped 5 bases and J dropped 3; count of bases not matched to a gene: 7. CDR3 length: 17 residues. The germline V gene has CDR1 SGHAT and CDR2 FQNNGV. The CDR3 DNA is TGTGCCAGCAGCGCTGGACTAGCGGGGGTGATCTACAATGAGCAGTTCTTC. It codes for CASSAGLAGVIYNEQFF. Using reference TRBV11-2 and TRBJ2-1 for the parts outside the CDR3, the full variable domain is EAGVAQSPRYKIIEKRQSVAFWCNPISGHATLYWYQQILGQGPKLLIQFQNNGVVDDSQLPKDRFSAERLKGVDSTLKIQPAKLEDSAVYLCASSAGLAGVIYNEQFFGPGTRLTVL.

The V call is TRBV6-5, the J call TRBJ1-6, with TRBD1 matching over 10 bases. The CDR3 length is 14 residues. CDR1 and CDR2 (germline): MNHEY, SVGAGI. Germline trimming cut 5 bases from V and 9 bases from J; bases unmatched to any gene: 4. In DNA, the CDR3 is TGTGCCAGCAGTCGGGACAGGGGTTTTTCACCCCTCCACTTT. Encoded protein: CASSRDRGFSPLHF.

The chain links TRBV4-3 to TRBJ2-1, with a weak D call TRBD2 (5 bases). Germline CDR1 reads LGHNA; CDR2 reads YSLEER. With 3 bases removed from V and 8 bases from J, the gap between germline ends came to 14 bases. CDR3 size: 14 residues. The CDR3 loop reads CASSQQIERDEQFF. In DNA form, the CDR3 reads TGCGCCAGCAGCCAGCAAATAGAGAGGGATGAGCAGTTCTTC.

V and J are TRBV18 and TRBJ2-7; tentatively, D is TRBD1 (5 bases). From germline, CDR1 is KGHSH and CDR2 LQKENI. The V and J ends lost 3 bases and 1 base respectively, with 13 bases between them. The CDR3 is 15 residues long. The CDR3 bases are TGTGCCAGCTCACCTACAACCAGGGTTTCCTACGAGCAGTACTTC. Its translation is CASSPTTRVSYEQYF.

This chain uses TRBV28 with TRBJ2-5; D gene uncertain. V was clipped by 3 bases and J by 1 base, with 3 bases between them. The CDR3 loop spans 12 amino acids. Germline values: CDR1 MDHEN, CDR2 SYDVKM. The CDR3 is CASSFRQETQYF. CDR3 in DNA: TGTGCCAGCAGTTTTCGCCAAGAGACCCAGTACTTC. Complete variable domain (other parts from reference TRBV28 and TRBJ2-5): DVKVTQSSRYLVKRTGEKVFLECVQDMDHENMFWYRQDPGLGLRLIYFSYDVKMKEKGDIPEGYSVSREKKERFSLILESASTNQTSMYLCASSFRQETQYFGPGTRLLVL.

This chain joins TRBV5-4 and TRBJ2-1; 11 bases fit TRBD2. The V gene end was trimmed by 3 bases and the J gene end by 10 bases; junction bases not matched to a gene: 9. Germline lookup yields CDR1 SGHNT and CDR2 YYREEE (reference sequence). CDR3 size: 15 residues. The CDR3 spells CASSSTSGARREQFF. CDR3 nucleotides: TGTGCCAGCAGCTCGACTAGCGGGGCCCGAAGGGAGCAGTTCTTC.

Only a few counts were recorded for this clone. The rearrangement joins TRBV5-1 to TRBJ1-1, with 9 bases matching TRBD1. CDR1 SGHRS and CDR2 YFSETQ come from the germline V gene. V shed 5 bases, J shed 8 bases, and the junction held 10 bases outside the gene matches. This CDR3 comprises 14 residues. CDR3 protein: CASSPTGGEVEAFF. The DNA of the CDR3 is TGCGCCAGCAGTCCTACAGGGGGCGAGGTAGAAGCTTTCTTT.

This clone was picked up many times. The chain combines TRBV3-1 (or the pseudogene TRBV3-2) with TRBJ2-7, with 10 bases that match TRBD1. The V segment lost 3 bases and the J segment 3 bases; nucleotides outside the gene matches: 5. This CDR3 has 15 amino acids. Germline CDR1 and CDR2: LGHDT and YNNKEL (reference sequence). The CDR3 sequence: CASSQPGQGHYEQYF. The CDR3 coding sequence is TGTGCCAGCAGCCAGCCGGGACAGGGGCACTACGAGCAGTACTTC.

The V call is TRBV7-9, the J call TRBJ2-5; D remains unclear. The V end was cut by 1 base, the J end by 12 bases, with 12 bases between. CDR1 and CDR2 (germline): SEHNR, FQNEAQ (reference sequence). This CDR3 has 12 residues. DNA of the CDR3: TGTGCCAGCAGCTTAGGTCTACAGAACAAGTACTTC. Translation: CASSLGLQNKYF.

The V gene is TRBV3-1 (or the pseudogene TRBV3-2), the J gene TRBJ2-3; weak D call: TRBD2 (7 bases). CDR1 and CDR2 (germline): LGHDT, YNNKEL (reference sequence). There are 16 residues in the CDR3. V lost 0 bases and J lost 0, with 10 bases in between. For the CDR3, the DNA is TGTGCCAGCAGCCAAGAACGGGGGGCAAGCACAGATACGCAGTATTTT. Amino acid sequence: CASSQERGASTDTQYF.

This clone was counted between two and nine times. The chain has TRBV6-5 and TRBJ1-2, with D perhaps TRBD1 (6 bases). Trimming left V 8 bases short and J 8 bases short, with 18 bases between. This CDR3 spans 13 amino acids. CDR1 and CDR2 (germline): MNHEY, SVGAGI. The CDR3 sequence: CASPPSGQGGYTF. As DNA, the CDR3 is TGTGCCAGCCCACCCTCGGGGCAGGGGGGCTACACCTTC.

This chain joins TRBV21-1 and TRBJ2-1; the D segment call TRBD2 is taken from the table without a DNA check. TRBV21-1 is marked as a pseudogene. CDR3 length: 14 residues. The CDR3 loop reads CASSSDTTHNEQFF. As DNA, the CDR3 is TGTGCCAGCAGCAGTGATACTACCCACAATGAGCAGTTCTTC.

V usage is TRBV5-1 and J usage is TRBJ2-2; the match to TRBD1 covers 7 bases. Trimming took 5 bases from V and 3 from J; bases not matched to a gene: 1. Germline V gene sequence: CDR1 SGHRS, CDR2 YFSETQ. This CDR3 region has 13 residues. The CDR3 DNA reads as TGCGCCAGCAGAGACAGGGACACCGGGGAGCTGTTTTTT. Amino acids: CASRDRDTGELFF.

The chain uses TRBV2 and TRBJ1-4, with TRBD1 matching 7 bases. Losses at the gene ends were 6 bases for V and 7 bases for J; bases not matched to a gene: 14. The CDR3 is 16 amino acids. Per the germline V gene, CDR1 is SNHLY and CDR2 is FYNNEI. The CDR3 sequence is CASSVLETGVAEKLFF. The DNA for the CDR3 is TGTGCCAGCAGCGTTCTCGAAACAGGGGTGGCTGAAAAACTGTTTTTT.

This clone is a singleton in its sample. V is TRBV7-2 and J is TRBJ1-2, with D possibly matching TRBD1 (6 bases). V lost 8 bases, J lost 8 bases, and 18 bases lay in between. This CDR3 spans 13 amino acids. Germline CDR1 reads SGHTA; CDR2 reads FQGNSA. CDR3 region: CASDTKGGRGYTF. The CDR3 DNA reads as TGTGCCAGCGATACCAAGGGGGGGAGAGGCTACACCTTC.